This TCR beta chain was documented in a study of blood T cell repertoires in COVID-19. Only in-frame clones appear in the TCRdb table, and some are missing; sequencing was by immunoSEQ multiplex PCR. Of under 200,000 clones in the sample, approximately 80% are singletons; the top ten hold under 15%. The ends lost 4 bases at V and 6 bases at J; junction bases unmatched: 10. The V gene's germline CDR1 is SGHRS and CDR2 YFSETQ. The CDR3 length is 15 residues. This sequence originates from a woman aged 55 to 70 who had recovered from COVID-19. Sequencing was performed on PBMCs or T cells enriched from blood (not recorded which). The chain couples TRBV5-1 to TRBJ1-2, with 9 bases identical to TRBD1. CDR3 protein: CASSPRVTGGNGYTF. CDR3 sequence (DNA): TGCGCCAGCAGCCCCCGCGTGACAGGGGGGAATGGCTACACCTTC.